The rows below give T cell receptor beta chains drawn from one sample of a study of vaccination and CD4 T cells after COVID-19. These receptors have no identified antigens. TCRdb analysed the PCR reads with MiXCR anew, one entry per CDR3 protein. The repertoire holds some 25,000 distinct CDR3 sequences, less than 50% seen once, with approximately 10% in the top ten. The sequencing sample was made of CD4+ T cells from blood, cultured in vitro. The source is a human donor who had recovered from COVID-19. Each CDR3 is given with its conserved first and last residue. The D gene is left open where the match is weak. Size tells how often a clone was seen (once, few, many) or the class of an expanded clone, and some rows leave it out.

j_call d_call v_call clone_size cdr3_aa cdr3_nt
TRBJ1-5 TRBD1 TRBV19 - CASSSLQGGLSNQPQHF TGTGCCAGTAGTAGCCTACAGGGGGGGTTGAGCAATCAGCCCCAGCATTTT
TRBJ2-7 - TRBV20-1 - CSARGSSVWYEQYF TGCAGTGCTAGAGGTAGTAGCGTGTGGTACGAGCAGTACTTC
TRBJ2-5 TRBD1 TRBV28 - CASSPQGAGETQYF TGTGCCAGCAGCCCACAGGGGGCGGGTGAGACCCAGTACTTC
TRBJ1-1 - TRBV7-6 - CASSSGEGTEAFF TGTGCCAGCAGTTCTGGGGAGGGCACTGAAGCTTTCTTT
TRBJ2-7 TRBD1 TRBV28 - CASSHNGRTGTYEQYF TGTGCCAGCAGCCATAACGGGCGGACAGGGACCTACGAGCAGTACTTC
TRBJ2-5 TRBD2 TRBV5-1 - CASRVGSGGFEETQYF TGCGCCAGCAGAGTAGGGAGCGGGGGGTTTGAAGAGACCCAGTACTTC
TRBJ1-5 - TRBV12-3/TRBV12-4 few CASSALGLSNQPQHF TGTGCCAGCAGTGCTCTGGGTCTGAGCAATCAGCCCCAGCATTTT
TRBJ2-5 - TRBV16 - CASSQSALEGETQYF TGTGCCAGCAGCCAATCGGCATTGGAGGGCGAGACCCAGTACTTC
TRBJ1-3 - TRBV28 - CASSLLSSSGNTIYF TGTGCCAGCAGTTTACTCTCGAGCTCTGGAAACACCATATATTTT
TRBJ1-1 - TRBV20-1 - CSARDGGGNTEAFF TGCAGTGCTAGAGATGGCGGGGGAAACACTGAAGCTTTCTTT
TRBJ1-5 TRBD1 TRBV20-1 - CSARAVPGQGWGFEGLNQPQHF TGCAGTGCTAGAGCCGTCCCGGGACAGGGATGGGGGTTTGAGGGTCTCAATCAGCCCCAGCATTTT
TRBJ2-1 TRBD1 TRBV6-1 - CASSERQGLRNEQFF TGTGCCAGCAGTGAGAGACAGGGCCTCCGGAATGAGCAGTTCTTC
TRBJ2-1 - TRBV20-1 - CSASSLEGSRDSYNEQFF TGCAGTGCTAGTTCACTCGAGGGGTCTAGGGACTCCTACAATGAGCAGTTCTTC
TRBJ2-7 - TRBV27 - CASSLSINTYEQYF TGTGCCAGCAGTTTATCCATAAACACCTACGAGCAGTACTTC
TRBJ2-5 - TRBV12-3/TRBV12-4 - CASSFSGEETQYF TGTGCCAGCAGTTTCTCCGGGGAAGAGACCCAGTACTTC
TRBJ2-3 TRBD1 TRBV5-1 - CASSVSGGLGTDTQYF TGCGCCAGCAGCGTTTCAGGGGGTCTCGGCACAGATACGCAGTATTTT
TRBJ1-1 - TRBV28 - CASSLSSGYTEAFF TGTGCCAGCAGTTTATCCTCAGGGTACACTGAAGCTTTCTTT
TRBJ2-5 - TRBV6-2/TRBV6-3 - CASSRTEEYQETQYF TGTGCCAGCAGTCGGACAGAAGAGTACCAAGAGACCCAGTACTTC
TRBJ2-3 TRBD1 TRBV5-1 - CASSLERDRASTDTQYF TGCGCCAGCAGCTTGGAGAGGGACAGGGCCTCCACAGATACGCAGTATTTT
TRBJ1-4 - TRBV6-1 - CASPQRGRGEEKLFF TGTGCCAGCCCCCAACGGGGGAGGGGGGAGGAAAAACTGTTTTTT
TRBJ1-1 - TRBV24-1 few CATSRDAGDTEAFF TGTGCCACCAGTAGGGATGCCGGGGACACTGAAGCTTTCTTT
TRBJ2-1 - TRBV24-1 few CATSVLGLGYNEQFF TGTGCCACCAGTGTGTTAGGTCTCGGGTACAATGAGCAGTTCTTC
TRBJ1-5 - TRBV27 - CASSLVSGRVNQPQHF TGTGCCAGCAGTTTAGTCTCGGGTCGGGTAAATCAGCCCCAGCATTTT
TRBJ1-2 TRBD1 TRBV9 - CASSPRTGVGYGYTF TGTGCCAGCAGCCCTAGGACAGGGGTAGGCTATGGCTACACCTTC
TRBJ2-6 - TRBV6-1 few CASRTDSGANVLTF TGTGCCAGCAGGACGGACTCTGGGGCCAACGTCCTGACTTTC
TRBJ2-1 - TRBV24-1 - CATSDSIGGYNEQFF TGTGCCACCAGTGATTCTATTGGGGGCTACAATGAGCAGTTCTTC
TRBJ1-5 - TRBV28 - CASLRGNQPQHF TGTGCCAGCCTGAGGGGGAATCAGCCCCAGCATTTT
TRBJ1-2 TRBD1 TRBV6-1 few CASSPQDRANYGYTF TGTGCCAGCAGTCCTCAGGACAGGGCTAACTATGGCTACACCTTC
TRBJ1-6 TRBD1 TRBV20-1 medium-sized CSATRQGSWYSPLHF TGCAGTGCTACCCGACAGGGATCATGGTATTCACCCCTCCACTTT
TRBJ2-7 - TRBV7-2 - CASSFQFSDAYEQYF TGTGCCAGCAGCTTTCAATTTAGCGATGCCTACGAGCAGTACTTC
TRBJ2-7 TRBD2 TRBV6-1 few CASTSRPGTSAYEQYF TGTGCCAGCACTTCACGGCCAGGGACTAGCGCGTACGAGCAGTACTTC
TRBJ1-3 - TRBV19 - CASRETNSGNTIYF TGTGCCAGTAGGGAGACCAACTCTGGAAACACCATATATTTT
TRBJ2-3 - TRBV19 - CATSRTRETDTQYF TGTGCCACCTCCCGAACAAGGGAAACAGATACGCAGTATTTT
TRBJ2-7 TRBD1 TRBV19 few CASSIRTPQRPGQTTFPYGVRF TGTGCCAGTAGTATCAGGACCCCGCAGAGACCGGGACAGACGACATTTCCCTACGGAGTTCGATTC
TRBJ1-5 - TRBV6-1 few CASSELGFGQPQHF TGTGCCAGCAGTGAGTTAGGGTTTGGGCAGCCCCAGCATTTT
TRBJ1-3 - TRBV20-1 - CSARARTVGNTIYF TGCAGTGCTAGAGCCAGGACAGTTGGAAACACCATATATTTT
TRBJ2-3 - TRBV25-1 - CASSGPAGTDTQYF TGTGCCAGCTCAGGGCCGGCAGGGACAGATACGCAGTATTTT
TRBJ2-3 TRBD2 TRBV20-1 few CSARDQASGTSTDTQYF TGCAGTGCTAGAGATCAAGCTAGCGGAACCTCCACAGATACGCAGTATTTT
TRBJ1-6 - TRBV20-1 - CSARALNRLSPLHF TGCAGTGCCCGGGCCTTAAACCGTCTCTCACCCCTCCACTTT
TRBJ2-7 - TRBV6-1 few CASSDLDKPYEQYF TGTGCCAGCAGTGACCTAGATAAGCCCTACGAGCAGTACTTC
TRBJ2-7 - TRBV28 - CASSLGGATYEQYF TGTGCCAGCAGTTTGGGGGGAGCGACTTACGAGCAGTACTTC
TRBJ2-3 TRBD1 TRBV5-1 - CASSLYDRDTDTQYF TGCGCCAGCAGCTTGTACGACAGGGACACAGATACGCAGTATTTT
TRBJ1-6 - TRBV6-1 few CASSARTYNSPLHF TGTGCCAGCAGTGCCAGGACTTATAATTCACCCCTCCACTTT
TRBJ2-5 TRBD2 TRBV7-2 - CASSLELLAGTGRATQYF TGTGCCAGCAGCTTAGAGTTACTAGCGGGAACGGGGAGAGCGACCCAGTACTTC
TRBJ1-1 - TRBV20-1 - CSAPLPGGRAFF TGCAGTGCTCCCCTACCGGGGGGAAGAGCTTTCTTT
TRBJ1-2 TRBD1 TRBV5-1 - CASSLDRGLDGYTF TGCGCCAGCAGCTTGGACAGGGGGCTAGATGGCTACACCTTC
TRBJ2-7 - TRBV23-1 medium-sized CASSQDSYEQYF TGCGCCAGCAGTCAAGACAGTTACGAGCAGTACTTC
TRBJ2-4 - TRBV6-1 few CASSALTRDSKNIQYF TGTGCCAGCAGTGCCCTGACGAGGGATAGTAAAAACATTCAGTACTTC
TRBJ1-6 TRBD1 TRBV18 - CASSPTLRDRGISLHF TGTGCCAGCTCACCAACCCTCCGGGACAGGGGGATCTCCCTCCACTTT
TRBJ1-3 TRBD1 TRBV20-1 - CSAHRGVGNTIYF TGCAGTGCTCACAGGGGCGTTGGAAACACCATATATTTT
TRBJ2-7 TRBD2 TRBV4-2 once CASSPTLSGGLAGAYEQYF TGTGCCAGCAGCCCGACGCTGTCGGGGGGGCTAGCGGGGGCCTACGAGCAGTACTTC
TRBJ2-7 TRBD1 TRBV11-2 - CASSLRRDRGSEQYF TGTGCCAGCAGCCTCCGCCGGGACAGGGGATCCGAGCAGTACTTC
TRBJ2-5 TRBD2 TRBV6-2/TRBV6-3 few CASSRTSGGAETQYF TGTGCCAGCAGTCGGACTAGCGGGGGGGCCGAGACCCAGTACTTC
TRBJ1-5 TRBD1 TRBV9 - CASSSGTGDNQPQHF TGTGCCAGCAGCTCCGGGACAGGGGACAATCAGCCCCAGCATTTT
TRBJ1-4 - TRBV20-1 once CSARVRPEKLFF TGCAGTGCTAGAGTCAGGCCTGAAAAACTGTTTTTT
TRBJ2-3 - TRBV6-5 - CASSYARGADTDTQYF TGTGCCAGCAGTTACGCGAGAGGGGCCGACACAGATACGCAGTATTTT
TRBJ2-3 TRBD1 TRBV11-1 - CASSLWAGGRTDTQYF TGTGCCAGCAGCTTATGGGCAGGGGGCCGCACAGATACGCAGTATTTT
TRBJ2-1 - TRBV7-7 once CASSPWTGFNEQFF TGTGCTAGCAGCCCATGGACGGGGTTCAATGAGCAGTTCTTC
TRBJ1-2 - TRBV28 few CASSLGGRGYTF TGTGCCAGCAGTTTGGGGGGCAGGGGCTACACCTTC